A single sample is the source of the 19 T cell receptor beta chains below, sequenced in a study of shared clonotypes between healthy human individuals. The data were produced by immunoSEQ multiplex PCR, yet TCRdb's version contains in-frame clones alone and is incomplete. The table lists about 1 million clones, around 75% of them singletons. Sequences were obtained from memory CD4+ T cells sorted from blood. Subset: CD45RA-negative fraction. The receptor set was obtained from a man younger than 35 in good health.

For the CDR3, the DNA is TGTGCCAGCAGTCCCCTCGTGGATGCGGGGAATCAGCCCCAGCATTTT. It specifies CASSPLVDAGNQPQHF. This chain connects TRBV6-6 to TRBJ1-5; D remains unclear. CDR1 and CDR2 (germline): MNHNY, SVGAGI (reference sequence). Deletions cut 5 bases from V and 4 bases from J, with 18 bases between. The CDR3 runs 16 residues.

The rearrangement links TRBV6-5 to TRBJ1-1; TRBD1 aligns across 8 bases. The germline V gene encodes CDR1 MNHEY and CDR2 SVGAGI. J gave up 1 base and V 4 bases, and 5 bases lay outside the gene matches. The CDR3 runs to 15 residues. The CDR3 coding sequence is TGTGCCAGCAGTTCACCAGGGGGCGCGAACACTGAAGCTTTCTTT. Protein product: CASSSPGGANTEAFF.

The V gene is TRBV7-2, the J gene TRBJ2-3, with TRBD1 as a possible D gene (6 bases). The CDR3 contains 16 residues. The germline V gene has CDR1 SGHTA and CDR2 FQGNSA. Deletions cut 2 bases from V and 3 bases from J, with 15 bases between. CDR3 region: CASSLRGTGKTDTQYF. As DNA, the CDR3 is TGTGCCAGCAGCTTAAGAGGCACAGGGAAGACAGATACGCAGTATTTT.

This sequence joins TRBV6-6 and TRBJ1-1; D not certain. The CDR3 sequence is 15 residues long. Trimming took off 1 base at V and 3 bases at J, with 12 bases between the two ends. CDR1 is MNHNY, CDR2 SVGAGI, per germline (reference sequence). In DNA, the CDR3 is TGTGCCAGCAGTTACTTTCGGACTGGGGACACTGAAGCTTTCTTT. This encodes CASSYFRTGDTEAFF.

This clone was counted only a few times. V and J are TRBV5-1 and TRBJ2-1; a weak D match, TRBD2 (6 bases). Germline CDR1 is SGHRS and CDR2 is YFSETQ. V shed 7 bases and J shed 8 bases, with 13 bases lying between them. The CDR3 consists of 12 residues. In nucleotides, the CDR3 is TGCGCCAGCGGTCGGGAGTTTGATGAGCAGTTCTTC. Amino acids: CASGREFDEQFF.

The J gene is TRBJ1-3, the V gene TRBV18, with 7 bases aligning to TRBD1. The CDR3 runs to 16 residues. Germline CDR1 is KGHSH and CDR2 is LQKENI. V trimming: 6 bases; J trimming: 0 bases; junction bases outside the gene matches: 8. This chain's CDR3 is CASSPADRVSGNTIYF. Written as DNA, the CDR3 is TGTGCCAGCTCCCCAGCTGACAGGGTCTCTGGAAACACCATATATTTT.

This clone was detected once. The chain combines TRBV6-5 with TRBJ1-1; no clear D. V lost 10 bases and J 3 bases, leaving 12 bases between the germline ends. The CDR3 covers 12 residues. Germline CDR1 and CDR2: MNHEY and SVGAGI. The CDR3 is CATLRGDTEAFF. CDR3 coding DNA: TGTGCCACCCTCCGGGGTGACACTGAAGCTTTCTTT.

This clone was seen a few times. The rearrangement joins TRBV10-2 to TRBJ2-1; 7 nucleotides align to TRBD2. Per germline, CDR1 WSHSY and CDR2 SAAADI. The CDR3 contains 15 residues. V lost 1 base and J lost 7; bases outside the gene matches: 7. The CDR3 here is CASSEWGGPRNEQFF. CDR3 nucleotides: TGCGCCAGCAGTGAGTGGGGAGGGCCGAGGAATGAGCAGTTCTTC.

This clone was found once. The chain employs TRBV5-6 and TRBJ2-5; maybe TRBD1 (5 bases). Trimming left V 0 bases short and J 5 bases short, with 26 bases between. Per germline, CDR1 SGHDT and CDR2 YYEEEE. This CDR3 contains 19 residues. CDR3 DNA sequence: TGTGCCAGCAGCTTGGGTACAATCTTAAGGACAACGACTCGGGAGACCCAGTACTTC. Translating gives CASSLGTILRTTTRETQYF.

A note on this clone: Other nucleotide sequences in the sample specify the same CDR3. The chain links TRBV18 to TRBJ2-5, with D uncertain. V was shortened by 3 bases and J by 1 base, with 6 bases between the two germline ends. The CDR3 length is 13 residues. Germline values: CDR1 KGHSH, CDR2 LQKENI. CDR3 sequence reads: CASSPGTQETQYF. The CDR3 nucleotides read TGTGCCAGCTCACCGGGAACCCAAGAGACCCAGTACTTC.

The rearrangement links TRBV6-4 to TRBJ1-5; TRBD1 aligns across 8 bases. CDR3 length: 17 amino acids. Germline CDR1 and CDR2: MRHNA and SNTAGT. V was pared by 3 bases and J by 5 bases, with 12 bases of the junction left unmatched. Here the CDR3 DNA reads TGTGCCAGCAGTGAGGACAGGGCGTATCGTGAGCATCAGCCCCAGCATTTT. Its protein product is CASSEDRAYREHQPQHF.

A few counts support this clone. The J gene is TRBJ1-1, the V gene TRBV19; TRBD1 agrees at 9 bases. Germline V gives CDR1 LNHDA, CDR2 SQIVND (reference sequence). V shed 6 bases and J 1 base; nucleotides not matched to a gene: 9. The length of the CDR3 is 16 residues. The CDR3 sequence is CASRPEWGQGNTEAFF. The CDR3 DNA reads as TGTGCCAGTAGACCCGAATGGGGACAGGGGAACACTGAAGCTTTCTTT.

This clone has only one observation. The genes are TRBV7-2 and TRBJ2-7; 8 bases match TRBD2. The CDR3 is made up of 15 amino acids. Trimming removed 5 bases from V and 4 bases from J; junction bases left unmatched: 10. CDR1 SGHTA and CDR2 FQGNSA come from the germline V gene. The CDR3 loop reads CASSHSGLAGYEQYF. The CDR3 DNA reads TGTGCCAGCAGCCACTCCGGACTAGCCGGGTACGAGCAGTACTTC.

A note on this clone: In the same sample, other DNA sequences code for this CDR3. The CDR3 region is CASSSQGASYEQYF. CDR3 bases: TGTGCCAGCAGCTCCCAGGGGGCCAGCTACGAGCAGTACTTC. The chain joins TRBV7-9 to TRBJ2-7; 8 nucleotides align to TRBD1. V lost 4 bases, J lost 3 bases, and 5 bases stayed unmatched. The germline CDR1 and CDR2 sequences are SEHNR and FQNEAQ (reference sequence). The CDR3 is 14 amino acids. Full variable domain (rest looked up from reference TRBV7-9 and TRBJ2-7): DTGVSQNPRHKITKRGQNVTFRCDPISEHNRLYWYRQTLGQGPEFLTYFQNEAQLEKSRLLSDRFSAERPKGSFSTLEIQRTEQGDSAMYLCASSSQGASYEQYFGPGTRLTVT.

About this clone: The sample holds other DNA sequences that translate to the same CDR3. V is TRBV7-2 and J is TRBJ1-5; possible D gene TRBD1, 5 bases. The V and J ends lost 1 base and 6 bases respectively, with 13 bases between them. This CDR3 region has 15 residues. Germline V gene lookup returns CDR1 SGHTA and CDR2 FQGNSA. The CDR3 sequence: CASSLDGRGTQPQHF. Here the CDR3 DNA reads TGTGCCAGCAGCTTAGATGGTCGGGGGACTCAGCCCCAGCATTTT.

CDR3 coding DNA: TGCGCCAGCACACGAAGGGGGGATACGCAGTATTTT. Translation gives CASTRRGDTQYF. The gene calls are TRBV5-1 and TRBJ2-3; TRBD1 might be the D (6 bases). In germline, CDR1 is SGHRS, CDR2 YFSETQ. V was shortened by 6 bases and J by 6 bases, with 11 bases between the two germline ends. The CDR3 contains 12 residues.

The chain links TRBV6-1 to TRBJ2-1; D perhaps matches TRBD1 (6 bases). Germline V gene sequence: CDR1 MNHNS, CDR2 SASEGT. The CDR3 sequence is 13 residues long. With 6 bases removed from V and 4 bases from J, the gap between germline ends came to 10 bases. CDR3 nucleotide sequence: TGTGCCAGCAGGTCCGGACAGTACAATGAGCAGTTCTTC. Translation: CASRSGQYNEQFF.

This clone was observed a single time. The chain recombines TRBV10-3 with TRBJ1-1, with 7 nucleotides matching TRBD1. The CDR3 is made up of 13 amino acids. The V and J ends lost 3 bases and 4 bases, in that order; junction bases with no gene match: 2. Germline V CDR1 and CDR2: ENHRY, SYGVKD. CDR3 DNA sequence: TGTGCCATCAGTGAAAGGACAGGCACTGAAGCTTTCTTT. It specifies CAISERTGTEAFF.

This clone was picked up many times. This chain links TRBV6-1 with TRBJ2-2; D may be TRBD2 (5 bases). The CDR3 extends over 14 amino acids. Trimming left V 1 base short and J 5 bases short, with 8 bases between. The germline gives CDR1 MNHNS, CDR2 SASEGT. CDR3 nucleotides: TGTGCCAGCAGTGAAGGAAGGGAGACCGGGGAGCTGTTTTTT. It is translated as CASSEGRETGELFF.